This TCR beta chain was sequenced for a study of Ad26.COV2.S vaccination and SARS-CoV-2 variants. Study as a whole: A participant enrolled in the COV1001 Ad26.COV2.S trial arm provided the sample.

The treatment denotes: around 19 received Ad26.COV2.S at low or high dose, single or two shots; several received placebo; per-sample allocation not given. Specimens were obtained on day 63 following the first vaccine or placebo injection. CDR1 is ENHRY and CDR2 is SYGVKD in the germline V gene. Trimming shortened V by 1 base and J by 2 bases, and 9 bases separated the two germline ends. The CDR3 is 15 residues long. The data were produced by immunoSEQ multiplex PCR, yet TCRdb's version contains in-frame clones alone and is incomplete. The top ten hold 6.4% of the sample, which has more than 300,000 clones, 88% seen once.

The TCR was taken from a person aged 18 to 65 who received the Ad26.COV2.S COVID-19 vaccine or a placebo. The sample was peripheral blood, taken in a trial of Ad26.COV2.S vaccine versus placebo. This chain joins TRBV10-3 and TRBJ1-3; D remains unclear. This CDR3 is CAISELGNTGNTIYF. CDR3 DNA sequence: TGTGCCATCAGTGAGTTGGGGAATACTGGAAACACCATATATTTT.